This T cell receptor (beta chain) derives from a study of blood T cell repertoires in COVID-19. As for the study in general: COVID-19 samples from acute and convalescent phases originated in the United States, Italy and Spain. Sources were T cells, B-cell-depleted T cells, or PBMCs; the material itself was cDNA or gDNA.

This CDR3 region has 16 residues. The junction had 9 bases not matched to a gene; V was cut back by 0 bases and J by 6 bases. The V gene's germline CDR1 is MNHEY and CDR2 SVGAGI. Using immunoSEQ multiplex PCR, the repertoire was profiled, and TCRdb retains in-frame clones only, with some absent. Found here are over 55,000 clones, roughly 82% of them singletons; the top ten hold about two fifths. This clone was counted a few times. The clonotype comes from a human donor in a cohort sampled during active COVID-19. This rearrangement joins TRBV6-5 to TRBJ2-3, with 7 bases identical to TRBD2. Sequences were obtained from peripheral blood. DNA for the CDR3: TGTGCCAGCAGTTACTCGACGGGGGGACTCTTCGATACGCAGTATTTT. Protein product: CASSYSTGGLFDTQYF.